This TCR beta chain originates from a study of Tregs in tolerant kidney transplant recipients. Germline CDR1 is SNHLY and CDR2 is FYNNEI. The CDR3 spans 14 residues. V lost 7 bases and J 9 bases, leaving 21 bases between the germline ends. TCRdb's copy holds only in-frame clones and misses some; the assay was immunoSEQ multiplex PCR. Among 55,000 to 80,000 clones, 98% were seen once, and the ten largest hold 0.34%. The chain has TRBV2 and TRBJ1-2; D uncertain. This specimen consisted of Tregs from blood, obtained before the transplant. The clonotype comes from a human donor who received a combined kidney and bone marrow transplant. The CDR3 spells CASTEIIEPPRYTF. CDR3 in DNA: TGTGCCAGCACTGAGATCATAGAGCCACCCCGCTACACCTTC.